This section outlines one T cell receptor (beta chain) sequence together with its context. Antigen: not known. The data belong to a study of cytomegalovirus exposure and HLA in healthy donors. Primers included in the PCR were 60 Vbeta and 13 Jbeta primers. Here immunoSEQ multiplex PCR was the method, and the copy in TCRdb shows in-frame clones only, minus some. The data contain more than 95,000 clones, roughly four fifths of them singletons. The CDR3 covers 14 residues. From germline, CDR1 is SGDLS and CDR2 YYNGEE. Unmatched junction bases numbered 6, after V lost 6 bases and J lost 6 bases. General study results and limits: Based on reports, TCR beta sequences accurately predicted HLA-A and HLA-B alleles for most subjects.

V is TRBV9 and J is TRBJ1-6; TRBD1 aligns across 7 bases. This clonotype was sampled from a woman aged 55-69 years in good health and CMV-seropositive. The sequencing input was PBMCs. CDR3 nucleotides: TGTGCCAGCAACAGGGGACCCAGTAATTCACCCCTCCACTTT. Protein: CASNRGPSNSPLHF.